This T cell receptor beta chain appears in the sequencing data of a study of blood T cell repertoires in COVID-19. Assay: immunoSEQ multiplex PCR; the TCRdb copy retains only in-frame clones and omits some. The sample lists approximately 200,000 clones, approximately 88% seen once, with 3.5% to 4.5% in the top ten. The CDR3 runs to 16 residues. With 3 bases clipped from V and 8 bases from J, the junction kept 12 bases outside the gene matches. In germline, CDR1 is KGHDR, CDR2 SFDVKD. The sequence came from a woman aged 25-40 years with acute or convalescent COVID-19. The chain is built from TRBV24-1 and TRBJ2-3, with TRBD2 identical over 8 bases. Sequenced: peripheral blood. The CDR3 DNA reads TGTGCCACCAGTGATCCCACCCTGCGGGAGGTTAGTACGCAGTATTTT. Residues: CATSDPTLREVSTQYF.